This T cell receptor beta chain stems from a study of cytomegalovirus exposure and HLA in healthy donors. General study findings and limits: Researchers reported in a later analysis that a missense DCLRE1C variant was tied to TCR beta V- and J-gene trimming.

A remark on this clone: Its antigen is unknown.

A multiplex PCR was run with 60 Vbeta primers and 13 Jbeta primers. TCRdb's copy holds only in-frame clones and misses some; the assay was immunoSEQ multiplex PCR. The sample holds some 100,000 clones, roughly 75% seen once. This receptor was obtained from a woman between 18 and 29 years old in good health and CMV-seropositive. The specimen sequenced was PBMCs.

The CDR3: CATSRDLTDNQPQHF. In DNA form, the CDR3 reads TGTGCCACCAGCAGAGATCTGACTGACAATCAGCCCCAGCATTTT. The chain has TRBV15 and TRBJ1-5; the D is unclear. The CDR3 covers 15 residues. V dropped 0 bases and J dropped 3 bases, with 9 bases sitting between them. CDR1 and CDR2 from the germline V gene are LNHNV and YYDKDF (reference sequence).